The clone carrying this T cell receptor (beta chain) was picked up a small number of times. The germline V gene has CDR1 SGHRS and CDR2 YFSETQ. The length of the CDR3 is 15 residues. V was shortened by 4 bases and J by 1 base, with 15 bases between the two germline ends. These data originate in a study of cytomegalovirus exposure and HLA in healthy donors. The PCR had 60 Vbeta and 13 Jbeta primers. Sequencing used immunoSEQ multiplex PCR; TCRdb keeps in-frame clones, though not all of them. This sample yields about 59,000 clones, of which roughly 80% are seen a single time; over 3% belongs to the top ten.

This chain uses TRBV5-1 with TRBJ2-7; possibly TRBD2 for D (6 bases). The receptor was derived from a woman aged 40 to 55 in good health and CMV-seronegative. Sequenced: PBMCs. In nucleotides, the CDR3 is TGCGCCAGCAGCACTAGCTGGGGTTGGTCCTACGAGCAGTACTTC. Its protein product is CASSTSWGWSYEQYF.